These 5 T cell receptor beta chains came from one sample sequenced in a study of blood T cell repertoires in COVID-19. Data came from immunoSEQ multiplex PCR; TCRdb stores just in-frame clones and leaves some out. Altogether 25,000 to 35,000 clones are present, under 85% being singletons, with the ten largest covering approximately 42%. Sequencing was done on a sample of peripheral blood. These receptors originate from a woman older than 75 with acute or convalescent COVID-19.

The chain couples TRBV10-3 to TRBJ1-5; a possible D gene is TRBD1 (5 bases). There are 14 residues in the CDR3. Trimming cost V 10 bases and J 2 bases, with 15 bases left between them. The germline V gene has CDR1 ENHRY and CDR2 SYGVKD. In DNA form, the CDR3 reads TGTGCCAGCGGGACTCTGGGGGGCAATCAGCCCCAGCATTTT. Encoded protein: CASGTLGGNQPQHF.

J is TRBJ2-1 and V is TRBV24-1; 7 bases are a match to TRBD2. The CDR3 extends over 15 amino acids. CDR1 is KGHDR and CDR2 is SFDVKD in the germline V gene. V shed 3 bases and J 4 bases; nucleotides not matched to a gene: 5. The CDR3: CATSDAGLGYNEQFF. CDR3 in DNA: TGTGCCACCAGTGATGCTGGACTAGGTTACAATGAGCAGTTCTTC.

In its sample, this clone was seen a few times. The rearrangement links TRBV13 to TRBJ2-6, with TRBD1 matching over 7 bases. Per the germline V gene, CDR1 is PRHDT and CDR2 is FYEKMQ (reference sequence). The CDR3 totals 17 residues. The V segment lost 0 bases and the J segment 2 bases; nucleotides outside the gene matches: 4. Here the CDR3 reads CASSLGGGSAGANVLTF. The CDR3 bases are TGTGCCAGCAGCTTAGGAGGGGGCAGCGCTGGGGCCAACGTCCTGACTTTC.

The table lists this clone with a count of one. V is TRBV29-1 and J is TRBJ2-1; 8 nucleotides align to TRBD2. Germline lookup yields CDR1 SQVTM and CDR2 ANQGSEA. The CDR3 is 17 residues long. V lost 0 bases to trimming and J lost 0 bases; unmatched junction nucleotides: 7. The chain's CDR3 is CSVEEKYGGGSYNEQFF. CDR3 nucleotide sequence: TGCAGCGTTGAAGAGAAGTACGGGGGGGGCTCCTACAATGAGCAGTTCTTC.

This clone was detected once. This rearrangement joins TRBV19 to TRBJ2-3, with D unresolved. Germline CDR1 and CDR2: LNHDA and SQIVND (reference sequence). The CDR3 runs 15 residues. With 4 bases removed from V and 3 bases from J, the gap between germline ends came to 14 bases. Here the CDR3 reads CASSTPSTATDTQYF. The CDR3 DNA is TGTGCCAGTAGTACCCCGAGCACCGCGACAGATACGCAGTATTTT.